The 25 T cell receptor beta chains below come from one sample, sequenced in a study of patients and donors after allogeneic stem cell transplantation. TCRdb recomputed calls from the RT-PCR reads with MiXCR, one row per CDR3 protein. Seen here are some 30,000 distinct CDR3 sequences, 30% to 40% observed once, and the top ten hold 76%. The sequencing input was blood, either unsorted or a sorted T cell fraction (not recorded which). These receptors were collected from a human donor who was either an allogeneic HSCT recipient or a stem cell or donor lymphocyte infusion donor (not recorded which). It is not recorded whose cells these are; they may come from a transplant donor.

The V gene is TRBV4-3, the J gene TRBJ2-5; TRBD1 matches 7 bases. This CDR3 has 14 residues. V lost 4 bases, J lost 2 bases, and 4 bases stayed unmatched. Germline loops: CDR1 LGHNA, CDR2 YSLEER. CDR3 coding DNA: TGCGCCAGCAGCCCGGGGACAGCGCAAGAGACCCAGTACTTC. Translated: CASSPGTAQETQYF.

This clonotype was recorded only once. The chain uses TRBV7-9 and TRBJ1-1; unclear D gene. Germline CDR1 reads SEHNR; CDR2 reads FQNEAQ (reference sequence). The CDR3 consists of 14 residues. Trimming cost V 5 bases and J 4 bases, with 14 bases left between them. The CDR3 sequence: CASSPRLGSTEAFF. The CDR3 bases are TGTGCCAGCAGCCCACGACTGGGAAGCACTGAAGCTTTCTTT.

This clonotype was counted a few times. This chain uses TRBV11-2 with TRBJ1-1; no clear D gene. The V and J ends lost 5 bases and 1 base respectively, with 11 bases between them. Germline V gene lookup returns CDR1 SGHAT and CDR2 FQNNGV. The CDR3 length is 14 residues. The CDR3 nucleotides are TGTGCCAGCAGCACCCAGTGGAAGAACACTGAAGCTTTCTTT. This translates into CASSTQWKNTEAFF. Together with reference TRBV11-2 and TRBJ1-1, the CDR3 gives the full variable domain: EAGVAQSPRYKIIEKRQSVAFWCNPISGHATLYWYQQILGQGPKLLIQFQNNGVVDDSQLPKDRFSAERLKGVDSTLKIQPAKLEDSAVYLCASSTQWKNTEAFFGQGTRLTVV.

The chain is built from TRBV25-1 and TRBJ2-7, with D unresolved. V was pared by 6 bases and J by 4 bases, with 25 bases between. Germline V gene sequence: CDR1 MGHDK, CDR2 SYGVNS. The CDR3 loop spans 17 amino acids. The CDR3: CASSSPRLKDEQYEQYF. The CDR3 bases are TGTGCCAGCAGCTCGCCCCGCCTTAAGGATGAGCAGTACGAGCAGTACTTC.

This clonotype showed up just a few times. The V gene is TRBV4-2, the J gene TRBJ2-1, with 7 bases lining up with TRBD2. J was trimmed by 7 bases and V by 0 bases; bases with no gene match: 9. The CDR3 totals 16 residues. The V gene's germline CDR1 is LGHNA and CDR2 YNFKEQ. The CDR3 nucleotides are TGTGCCAGCAGCCAAGAACGGGGAGGGTGGGGGAATGAGCAGTTCTTC. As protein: CASSQERGGWGNEQFF.

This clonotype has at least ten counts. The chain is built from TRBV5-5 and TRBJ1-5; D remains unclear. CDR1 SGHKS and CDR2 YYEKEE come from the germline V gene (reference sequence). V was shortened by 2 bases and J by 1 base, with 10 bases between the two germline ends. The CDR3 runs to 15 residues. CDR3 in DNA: TGTGCCAGCAGCTTCCAGCCCCAGAGCAATCAGCCCCAGCATTTT. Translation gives CASSFQPQSNQPQHF.

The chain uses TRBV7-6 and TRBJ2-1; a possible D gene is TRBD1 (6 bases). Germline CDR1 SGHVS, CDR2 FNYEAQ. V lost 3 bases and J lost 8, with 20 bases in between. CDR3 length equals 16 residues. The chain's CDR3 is CASSFFTDQQGHEQFF. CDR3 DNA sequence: TGTGCCAGCAGCTTCTTTACAGACCAACAGGGCCATGAGCAGTTCTTC. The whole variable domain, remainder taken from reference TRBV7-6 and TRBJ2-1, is GAGVSQSPRYKVTKRGQDVALRCDPISGHVSLYWYRQALGQGPEFLTYFNYEAQQDKSGLPNDRFSAERPEGSISTLTIQRTEQRDSAMYRCASSFFTDQQGHEQFFGPGTRLTVL.

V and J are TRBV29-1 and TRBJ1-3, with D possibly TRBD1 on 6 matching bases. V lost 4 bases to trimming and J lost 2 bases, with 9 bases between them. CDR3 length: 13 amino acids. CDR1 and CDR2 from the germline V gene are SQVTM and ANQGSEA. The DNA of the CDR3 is TGCAGCGTTGGGAAGGGGGCTGGAAACACCATATATTTT. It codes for CSVGKGAGNTIYF.

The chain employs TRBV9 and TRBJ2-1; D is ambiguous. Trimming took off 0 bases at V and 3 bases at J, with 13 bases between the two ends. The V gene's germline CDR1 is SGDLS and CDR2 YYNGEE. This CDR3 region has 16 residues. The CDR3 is CASSVGVVSVYNEQFF. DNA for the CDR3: TGTGCCAGCAGCGTAGGGGTGGTCTCGGTCTACAATGAGCAGTTCTTC.

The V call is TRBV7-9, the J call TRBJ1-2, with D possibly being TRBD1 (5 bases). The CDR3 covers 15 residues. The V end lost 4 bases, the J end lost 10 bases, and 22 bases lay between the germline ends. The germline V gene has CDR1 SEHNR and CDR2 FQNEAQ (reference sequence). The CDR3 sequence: CASSSSPGLRQDYTF. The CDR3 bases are TGTGCCAGCAGCTCCTCACCGGGACTGCGGCAAGACTACACCTTC.

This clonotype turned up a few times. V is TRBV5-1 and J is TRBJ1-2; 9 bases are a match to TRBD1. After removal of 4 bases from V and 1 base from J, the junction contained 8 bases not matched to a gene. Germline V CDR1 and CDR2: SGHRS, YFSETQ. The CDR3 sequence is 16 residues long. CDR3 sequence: CASSRQTGQGNYGYTF. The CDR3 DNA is TGCGCCAGCAGCCGCCAGACGGGACAGGGTAACTATGGCTACACCTTC.

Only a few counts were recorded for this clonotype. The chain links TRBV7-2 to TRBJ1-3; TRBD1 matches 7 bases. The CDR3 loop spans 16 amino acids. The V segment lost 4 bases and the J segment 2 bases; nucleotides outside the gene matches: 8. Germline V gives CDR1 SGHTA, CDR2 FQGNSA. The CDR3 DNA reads TGTGCCAGCAGCTATAGCTGGACAGGAGCTGGAAACACCATATATTTT. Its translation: CASSYSWTGAGNTIYF.

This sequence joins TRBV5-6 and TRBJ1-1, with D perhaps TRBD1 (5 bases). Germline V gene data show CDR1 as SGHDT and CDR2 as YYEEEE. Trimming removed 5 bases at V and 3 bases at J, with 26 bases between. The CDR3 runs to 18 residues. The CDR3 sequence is CASRENRPGRRRDTEAFF. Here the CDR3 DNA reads TGTGCCAGCAGGGAAAACCGTCCGGGACGAAGGAGAGACACTGAAGCTTTCTTT.

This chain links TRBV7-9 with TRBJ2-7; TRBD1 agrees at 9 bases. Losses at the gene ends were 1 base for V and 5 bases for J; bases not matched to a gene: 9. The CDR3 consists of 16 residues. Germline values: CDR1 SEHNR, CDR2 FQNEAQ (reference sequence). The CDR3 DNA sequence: TGTGCCAGCAGCTTAGTTGGCGGACAGGGGCCTGACGAGCAGTACTTC. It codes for CASSLVGGQGPDEQYF.

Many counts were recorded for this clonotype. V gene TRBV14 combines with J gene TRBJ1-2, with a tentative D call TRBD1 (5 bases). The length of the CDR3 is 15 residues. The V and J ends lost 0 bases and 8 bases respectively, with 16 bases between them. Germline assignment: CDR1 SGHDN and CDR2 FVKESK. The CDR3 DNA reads TGTGCCAGCAGCCAAGATTGGGGGACTATACAAGGCTACACCTTC. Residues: CASSQDWGTIQGYTF.

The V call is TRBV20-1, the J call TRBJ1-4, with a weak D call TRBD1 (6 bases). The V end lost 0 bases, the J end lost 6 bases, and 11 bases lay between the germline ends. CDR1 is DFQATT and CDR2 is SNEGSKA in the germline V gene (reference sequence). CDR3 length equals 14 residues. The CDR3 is CSAREGGLDEKLFF. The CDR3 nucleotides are TGCAGTGCTAGAGAGGGGGGGCTCGATGAAAAACTGTTTTTT.

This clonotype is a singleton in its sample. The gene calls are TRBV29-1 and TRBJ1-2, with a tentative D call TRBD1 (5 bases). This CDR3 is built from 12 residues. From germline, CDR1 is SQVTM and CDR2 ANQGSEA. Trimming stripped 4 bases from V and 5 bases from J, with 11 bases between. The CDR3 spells CSVVVAGYGYTF. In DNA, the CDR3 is TGCAGCGTTGTGGTCGCAGGGTATGGCTACACCTTC. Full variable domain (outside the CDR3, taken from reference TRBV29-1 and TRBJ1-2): SAVISQKPSRDICQRGTSLTIQCQVDSQVTMMFWYRQQPGQSLTLIATANQGSEATYESGFVIDKFPISRPNLTFSTLTVSNMSPEDSSIYLCSVVVAGYGYTFGSGTRLTVV.

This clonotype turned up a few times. The CDR3, as DNA: TGTGCCAGCAAGAACTCTGGAAACACCATATATTTT. Its protein is CASKNSGNTIYF. The chain has TRBV9 and TRBJ1-3; D gene ambiguous. The CDR3 consists of 12 residues. CDR1 is SGDLS, CDR2 YYNGEE, per germline. The V and J ends lost 6 bases and 0 bases respectively, with 4 bases between them.

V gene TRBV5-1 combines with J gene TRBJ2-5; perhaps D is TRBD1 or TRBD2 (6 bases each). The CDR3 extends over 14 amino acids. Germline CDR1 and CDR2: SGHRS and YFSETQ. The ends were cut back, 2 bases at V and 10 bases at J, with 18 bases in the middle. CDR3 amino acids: CASSLRTALGGQYF. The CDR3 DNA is TGCGCCAGCAGCTTAAGGACAGCGCTGGGAGGCCAGTACTTC.

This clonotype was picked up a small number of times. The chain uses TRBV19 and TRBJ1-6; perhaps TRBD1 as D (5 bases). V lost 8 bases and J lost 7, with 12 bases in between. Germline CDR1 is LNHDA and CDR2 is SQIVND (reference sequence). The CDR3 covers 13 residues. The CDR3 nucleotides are TGTGCCAGTTCCAGGGTGGACAATTCACCCCTCCACTTT. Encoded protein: CASSRVDNSPLHF.

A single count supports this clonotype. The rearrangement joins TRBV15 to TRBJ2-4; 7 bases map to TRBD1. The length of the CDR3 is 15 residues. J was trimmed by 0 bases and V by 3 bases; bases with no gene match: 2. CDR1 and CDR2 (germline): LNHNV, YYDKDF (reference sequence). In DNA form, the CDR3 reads TGTGCCACCAGCAGGGGGACAGTAGCCAAAAACATTCAGTACTTC. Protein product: CATSRGTVAKNIQYF.

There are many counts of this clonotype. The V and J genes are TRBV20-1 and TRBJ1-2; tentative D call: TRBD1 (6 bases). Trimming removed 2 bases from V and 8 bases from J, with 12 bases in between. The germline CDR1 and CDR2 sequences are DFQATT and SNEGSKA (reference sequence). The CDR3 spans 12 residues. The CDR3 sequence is CSARQGLIGYTF. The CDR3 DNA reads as TGCAGTGCTAGACAGGGGTTGATAGGCTACACCTTC.

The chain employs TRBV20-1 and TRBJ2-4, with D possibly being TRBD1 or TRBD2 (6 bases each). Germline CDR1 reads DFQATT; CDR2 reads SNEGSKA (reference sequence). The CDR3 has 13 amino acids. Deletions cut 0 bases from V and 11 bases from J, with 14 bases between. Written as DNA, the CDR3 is TGCAGTGCTAGAGATTGGGGGGCAGGCCTTCAGTACTTC. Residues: CSARDWGAGLQYF.

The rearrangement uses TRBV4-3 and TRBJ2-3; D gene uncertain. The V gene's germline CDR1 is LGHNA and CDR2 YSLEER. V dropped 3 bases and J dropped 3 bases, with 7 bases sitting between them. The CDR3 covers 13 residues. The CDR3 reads CASSHGRTDTQYF. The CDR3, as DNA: TGCGCCAGCAGCCACGGACGAACAGATACGCAGTATTTT.

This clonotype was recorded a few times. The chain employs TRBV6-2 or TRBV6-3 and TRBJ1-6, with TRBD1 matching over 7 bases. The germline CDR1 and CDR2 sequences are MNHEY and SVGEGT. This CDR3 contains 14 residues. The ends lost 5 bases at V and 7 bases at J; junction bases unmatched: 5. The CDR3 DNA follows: TGTGCCAGCAGTCAGACAGGGTTGAATTCACCCCTCCACTTT. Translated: CASSQTGLNSPLHF.